This entry is about one T cell receptor beta chain. Profiling relied on immunoSEQ multiplex PCR, and the TCRdb table lists in-frame clones only, not all of them. Of 200,000 to 250,000 clones listed, 75% to 90% are singletons. These data originate in a study of blood T cell repertoires in COVID-19. Study summary: PBMCs, B-cell-depleted T cells, or T cells were the source of the cDNA or gDNA that made up the material.

The germline V gene encodes CDR1 LNHDA and CDR2 SQIVND (reference sequence). Losses at the gene ends were 5 bases for V and 10 bases for J; bases not matched to a gene: 12. The CDR3 length is 15 residues. The specimen sequenced was peripheral blood. V is TRBV19 and J is TRBJ2-1; TRBD2 matches at 9 bases. The receptor's source is a man between 60 and 70 years old who had recovered from COVID-19. For the CDR3, the DNA is TGTGCCAGTAGTGCCCGGGGACTAGCCCACGACGAGCAGTTCTTC. Translating gives CASSARGLAHDEQFF.